This T cell receptor (beta chain) was captured in a study of beta chain features in type 1 diabetes. Whole-study findings and limits: A moderate, significant TCRB CDR3 shortening appeared in type 1 diabetes across four CD4+ subsets. Patients showed naive, central memory and Treg TCRB repertoires that appeared more similar than those of healthy donors.

Naive, central memory, regulatory and stem cell-like memory cells within the CD4+ compartment were sorted using CD45RO/CCR7/CD25/CD127/CD95/CD27. The germline V gene encodes CDR1 GTSNPN and CDR2 SVGIG (reference sequence). The CDR3 has 14 residues. With 4 bases removed from V and 2 bases from J, the gap between germline ends came to 14 bases. Every isolated RNA sample was fully reverse transcribed, so sequencing captured expressed TCRB transcripts. The assay was immunoSEQ multiplex PCR, and TCRdb's table has in-frame clones only and misses some. Of about 240,000 clones listed, 14% are singletons. Regarding this clone: Its antigen is currently unknown.

Specimen: naive CD4+ T cells from blood. The rearrangement links TRBV30 to TRBJ1-2; D may be TRBD1 (6 bases). The TCR was taken from a young man with type 1 diabetes. CDR3: CAWTMGDTNYGYTF. CDR3 bases: TGTGCCTGGACAATGGGGGACACAAACTATGGCTACACCTTC.